One and the same sample provided the 21 T cell receptor beta chains below, sequenced in a study of CD8 T cells in ankylosing spondylitis. Findings and caveats of the study: Seemingly characteristic of ankylosing spondylitis blood was a TCR beta motif consisting of eight highly homologous variants.

TCRdb used MiXCR to reprocess the 5' RACE reads, holding one entry per CDR3 protein. The sample carries 450,000 to 550,000 distinct CDR3 sequences, about 5.4% recorded once. No cognate antigen is known for these TCRs. Input material: blood, either unsorted or a sorted T cell fraction (not recorded which). The source is a male donor with ankylosing spondylitis.

Many counts were recorded for this clonotype. The chain has TRBV5-1 and TRBJ1-2, with D possibly TRBD1 on 5 matching bases. Looked up from germline, CDR1 is SGHRS and CDR2 is YFSETQ. Trimming left V 5 bases short and J 3 bases short, with 11 bases between. The CDR3 covers 13 residues. The CDR3 protein is CASSEGTDYGYTF. The CDR3 DNA follows: TGCGCCAGCAGTGAAGGGACGGACTATGGCTACACCTTC.

The rearrangement uses TRBV1 and TRBJ1-1. TRBV1 is given as a pseudogene. CDR3 length: 13 residues. DNA of the CDR3: TGTGCCAGCGGCCTGGGGCTAGACACTGAAGCTTTCTTT. It yields the protein CASGLGLDTEAFF.

Only a few counts were recorded for this clonotype. This chain joins TRBV30 and TRBJ1-2; D perhaps matches TRBD1 (6 bases). V was cut by 6 bases and J by 5 bases, with 16 bases left in between. The CDR3 runs to 13 residues. Per germline, CDR1 GTSNPN and CDR2 SVGIG (reference sequence). The chain's CDR3 is CACYRTDGYGYTF. CDR3 in DNA: TGTGCCTGTTATAGGACAGACGGATATGGCTACACCTTC.

This clonotype was observed many times. The chain employs TRBV7-6 and TRBJ2-5, with TRBD1 as a possible D gene (5 bases). Trimming shortened V by 1 base and J by 6 bases, and 15 bases separated the two germline ends. Germline V gene data show CDR1 as SGHVS and CDR2 as FNYEAQ. The length of the CDR3 is 15 residues. The CDR3 nucleotides are TGTGCCAGCAGCTTAGGGGGCAAGTTCTGGAAGACCCAGTACTTC. This translates into CASSLGGKFWKTQYF.

The sample holds many counts of this clonotype. The V and J genes are TRBV6-1 and TRBJ1-3; TRBD1 matches 7 bases. CDR1 is MNHNS, CDR2 SASEGT, per germline. V lost 6 bases, J lost 4 bases, and 15 bases stayed unmatched. This CDR3 region has 17 residues. The CDR3 sequence: CASRWSLVRGQGNTIYF. DNA for the CDR3: TGTGCCAGCAGATGGTCGTTGGTGAGGGGGCAAGGAAACACCATATATTTT.

This clonotype showed up many times. The chain links TRBV29-1 to TRBJ1-2; D remains ambiguous. From germline, CDR1 is SQVTM and CDR2 ANQGSEA. The V gene lost 3 bases and the J gene lost 6 bases, with 8 bases spanning the gap. This CDR3 comprises 11 residues. Written as DNA, the CDR3 is TGCAGCGTTGACAAAATTAATGGCTACACCTTC. Protein: CSVDKINGYTF. Together with reference TRBV29-1 and TRBJ1-2, the CDR3 gives the full variable domain: SAVISQKPSRDICQRGTSLTIQCQVDSQVTMMFWYRQQPGQSLTLIATANQGSEATYESGFVIDKFPISRPNLTFSTLTVSNMSPEDSSIYLCSVDKINGYTFGSGTRLTVV.

Points on this clonotype: Being one base from a much bigger clone, this may be a read error. The rearrangement uses TRBV7-6 and TRBJ2-3, with D perhaps matching TRBD2 (5 bases). In germline, CDR1 is SGHVS, CDR2 FNYEAQ. V was cut by 4 bases and J by 0 bases, with 11 bases left in between. The CDR3 is 15 amino acids. The CDR3 bases are TGTGCCAGCAGCTCCGACGGGGTTAGCACAGATACGCAGTATTTT. Translation: CASSSDGVSTDTQYF.

This clonotype was observed many times. J is TRBJ1-5 and V is TRBV21-1. TRBV21-1 is given as a pseudogene. CDR3 length: 16 amino acids. This CDR3 is CASSTDLLVVDQPQHF. The CDR3 region has the DNA TGTGCCAGCAGCACAGACTTGTTAGTAGTTGATCAGCCCCAGCATTTT.

This clonotype was counted many times. This chain connects TRBV5-5 to TRBJ1-1; a possible D gene is TRBD1 (6 bases). The CDR3 totals 15 residues. Germline CDR1 reads SGHKS; CDR2 reads YYEKEE (reference sequence). The ends were cut back, 0 bases at V and 3 bases at J, with 12 bases in the middle. The CDR3 DNA reads as TGTGCCAGCAGCTTGGGACAGGTCGGGGACACTGAAGCTTTCTTT. It yields the protein CASSLGQVGDTEAFF.

This clonotype was recorded at least ten times. V gene TRBV27 combines with J gene TRBJ2-7; a weak D match, TRBD1 (5 bases). Germline CDR1 MNHEY, CDR2 SMNVEV (reference sequence). The V end lost 0 bases, the J end lost 2 bases, and 11 bases lay between the germline ends. The CDR3 consists of 15 residues. CDR3 DNA: TGTGCCAGCAGTTTATCCGGCAGGGCCACCTACGAGCAGTACTTC. The encoded protein is CASSLSGRATYEQYF.

This clonotype was detected a few times. The gene calls are TRBV5-1 and TRBJ1-2; the D gene is possibly TRBD1 (5 bases). V was shortened by 2 bases and J by 4 bases, with 21 bases between the two germline ends. Germline CDR1 reads SGHRS; CDR2 reads YFSETQ. The CDR3 is 17 amino acids. The DNA for the CDR3 is TGCGCCAGCAGCTTCTACGGGGCACCTTTTTCCCTCTATGGCTACACCTTC. Its protein is CASSFYGAPFSLYGYTF.

A few counts support this clonotype. The rearrangement uses TRBV19 and TRBJ2-5; 7 positions agree with TRBD1. The CDR3 length is 13 residues. Germline V gene data show CDR1 as LNHDA and CDR2 as SQIVND (reference sequence). Trimming cost V 4 bases and J 7 bases; bases outside gene matches: 6. CDR3 coding DNA: TGTGCCAGTAGTAAGGGGGCGGTTGGGACCCAGTACTTC. Translated, it gives CASSKGAVGTQYF.

This clonotype was seen a handful of times. The CDR3 loop reads CSASTWDEQFF. CDR3 DNA: TGCAGTGCTAGTACGTGGGATGAGCAGTTCTTC. The chain links TRBV20-1 to TRBJ2-1; D unclear. Trimming took 3 bases from V and 8 from J, leaving 8 bases between them. Per the germline V gene, CDR1 is DFQATT and CDR2 is SNEGSKA (reference sequence). The CDR3 contains 11 residues.

The gene calls are TRBV18 and TRBJ2-1, with D uncertain. The CDR3 runs 14 residues. The V and J ends lost 3 bases and 7 bases respectively, with 13 bases between them. Germline V CDR1 and CDR2: KGHSH, LQKENI. The CDR3 DNA sequence: TGTGCCAGCTCACCTAGGGTCGATACGAATGAGCAGTTCTTC. Translating gives CASSPRVDTNEQFF.

CDR3 nucleotides: TGTGCCAGCAGCCCCACATCATACAGCTACGAGCAGTACTTC. Amino acids: CASSPTSYSYEQYF. This sequence joins TRBV7-6 and TRBJ2-7; no definite D call. The V and J ends lost 5 bases and 3 bases respectively, with 14 bases between them. Germline-derived CDR1 and CDR2 are SGHVS and FNYEAQ. The CDR3 has 14 residues.

The chain's CDR3 is CASSGQPTYEQYF. The DNA for the CDR3 is TGTGCCAGCAGCGGACAGCCGACTTACGAGCAGTACTTC. The genes are TRBV28 and TRBJ2-7; D possibly corresponds to TRBD1 (6 bases). The V and J ends lost 6 bases and 4 bases respectively, with 13 bases between them. CDR1 is MDHEN, CDR2 SYDVKM, per germline. The CDR3 has 13 amino acids.

This clonotype was seen ten or more times. CDR3 region: CASSQEQSRGHGYTF. CDR3 DNA: TGCGCCAGCAGCCAAGAACAGAGCAGGGGGCACGGCTACACCTTC. V usage is TRBV4-3 and J usage is TRBJ1-2; 8 nucleotides align to TRBD1. V lost 0 bases to trimming and J lost 8 bases; unmatched junction nucleotides: 8. Germline assignment: CDR1 LGHNA and CDR2 YSLEER. This CDR3 is built from 15 residues.

In its sample, this clonotype was seen many times. This chain's CDR3 is CASSPVVETQYF. In nucleotides, the CDR3 is TGTGCCAGCAGCCCAGTGGTGGAGACCCAGTACTTC. This chain connects TRBV7-2 to TRBJ2-5; D not resolved. The CDR3 extends over 12 amino acids. CDR1 is SGHTA, CDR2 FQGNSA, per germline. The V end was cut by 5 bases, the J end by 5 bases, with 9 bases between.

This clonotype was observed many times. The chain has TRBV5-1 and TRBJ1-1; D might be TRBD1 (5 bases). The CDR3 has 15 residues. Germline V lookup: CDR1 SGHRS, CDR2 YFSETQ. The germline V and J ends were trimmed by 1 base and 4 bases, with 14 bases remaining between them. The CDR3 protein is CASSLQGVEFTEAFF. The CDR3 region has the DNA TGCGCCAGCAGCTTGCAAGGGGTAGAGTTCACTGAAGCTTTCTTT.

This clonotype was detected a few times. The chain has TRBV7-2 and TRBJ2-5; D call uncertain. Trimming shortened V by 4 bases and J by 2 bases, and 17 bases separated the two germline ends. The CDR3 runs 16 residues. Germline V gene lookup returns CDR1 SGHTA and CDR2 FQGNSA. In DNA, the CDR3 is TGTGCCAGCAGCTATTATAGTCCCCCGATACAAGAGACCCAGTACTTC. Amino acid sequence: CASSYYSPPIQETQYF.

This clonotype was detected ten times or more. The chain links TRBV20-1 to TRBJ2-3, with 9 bases that match TRBD2. The germline V gene has CDR1 DFQATT and CDR2 SNEGSKA (reference sequence). V shed 6 bases and J 15 bases; nucleotides not matched to a gene: 19. The CDR3 spans 14 residues. The CDR3 DNA is TGCAGTGCCATTTCAGCAGCGGGGGGCCAAATTCTTTATTTT. Translation gives CSAISAAGGQILYF.